This TCR beta chain was captured by sequencing in a study of kidney transplant recipient with SARS-CoV-2 infection. TCRdb re-derived calls from the reads in MiXCR, one entry per CDR3 protein. The table lists some 220,000 distinct CDR3 sequences, more than 25% of them singletons. This TCR was sampled from a young adult male patient who had COVID-19 and was a kidney transplant recipient. Some T cells may possibly be graft donor cells. The material was a blood sample, obtained at baseline and on day 111 from a kidney transplant recipient.

The CDR3 region has the DNA TGTGCCAGCAGCAGTACCTGTCCCATTCCTTTCTCTGAGACCCAGTACTTC. Translating gives CASSSTCPIPFSETQYF. The chain has TRBV3-1 and TRBJ2-5; D is undetermined. Germline-derived CDR1 and CDR2 are LGHDT and YNNKEL (reference sequence). The CDR3 spans 17 residues. Trimming shortened V by 5 bases and J by 5 bases, and 24 bases separated the two germline ends.